Here is one TCR beta chain with its context. This CDR3 is also generated by other DNA sequences in the sample. Treatment in this sample: roughly 20 received Ad26.COV2.S at low or high dose, single or two shots; several received placebo; per-sample allocation not given. All samples were drawn on day 63, counting from the first vaccine or placebo injection. Generated by immunoSEQ multiplex PCR, the TCRdb table keeps only in-frame clones and is missing some. This sample yields hundreds of thousands of clones, of which around 90% are seen a single time; approximately 12% belongs to the top ten. Germline CDR1 reads LGHNA; CDR2 reads YSLEER. V was clipped by 0 bases and J by 2 bases, with 4 bases between them. The CDR3 extends over 13 amino acids. This record comes from a study of Ad26.COV2.S vaccination and SARS-CoV-2 variants.

The chain has TRBV4-3 and TRBJ1-2; D not certain. This receptor was obtained from a person aged 18-60 years who received the Ad26.COV2.S COVID-19 vaccine or a placebo. Source: peripheral blood, taken in a trial of Ad26.COV2.S vaccine versus placebo. CDR3 DNA sequence: TGCGCCAGCAGCCAAGACAGGAACTATGGCTACACCTTC. This encodes CASSQDRNYGYTF.